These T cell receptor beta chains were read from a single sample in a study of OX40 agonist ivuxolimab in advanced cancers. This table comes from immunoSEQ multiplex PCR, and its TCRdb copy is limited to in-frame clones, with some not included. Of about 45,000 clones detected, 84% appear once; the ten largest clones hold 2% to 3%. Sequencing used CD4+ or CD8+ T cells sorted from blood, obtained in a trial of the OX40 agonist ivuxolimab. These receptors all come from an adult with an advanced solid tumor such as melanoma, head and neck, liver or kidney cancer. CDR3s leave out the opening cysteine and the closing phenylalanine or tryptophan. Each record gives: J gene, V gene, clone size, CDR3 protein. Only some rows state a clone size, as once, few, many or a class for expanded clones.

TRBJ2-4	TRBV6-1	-	ASSEGTLAKNIQY
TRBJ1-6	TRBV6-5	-	ASAPQGAYSPLH
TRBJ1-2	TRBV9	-	ASSWGSRASDGYT
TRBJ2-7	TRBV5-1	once	ASSLGPGLAGNSYEQY
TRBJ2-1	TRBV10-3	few	AISGDRDAYNEQF
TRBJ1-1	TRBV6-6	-	ASSAGTSLTEAF
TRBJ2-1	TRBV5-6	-	ASSSPVGLSYNEQF
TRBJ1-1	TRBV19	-	ASSMGQGTEAF
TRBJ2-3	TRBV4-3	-	ASSQDADRGRWDTQY
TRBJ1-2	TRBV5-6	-	ASSFVPGTHRHYGYT
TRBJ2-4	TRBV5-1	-	ASSLDSGTSDIAKNIQY
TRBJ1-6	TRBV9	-	ASSPQPTGGDSPLH
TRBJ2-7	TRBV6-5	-	ASSWERGAYEQY
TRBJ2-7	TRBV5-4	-	ASSREASGATRGEQY
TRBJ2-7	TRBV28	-	ASSRFPGTGGYEQY
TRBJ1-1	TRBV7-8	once	ASSQEMAGNTEAF
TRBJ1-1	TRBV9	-	ASSVEGQGNTEAF
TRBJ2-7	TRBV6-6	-	ASSSLGTGRSYEQY
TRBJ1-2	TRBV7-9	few	ASSLLGQGPSKGYT
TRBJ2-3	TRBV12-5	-	ASGLPPPTSGSSTDTQY
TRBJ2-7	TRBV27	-	ASSNSDSYEQY
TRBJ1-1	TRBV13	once	ASSWQGGDTEAF
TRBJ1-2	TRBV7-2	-	ASSPMPGKVYGYT
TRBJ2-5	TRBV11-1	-	ASSSPGRGGETQY
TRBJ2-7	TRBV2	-	ASSPTRTYEQY
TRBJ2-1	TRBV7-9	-	ASSSQGLAGVRAEQF
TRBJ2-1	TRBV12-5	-	ASGYGTSLGQF
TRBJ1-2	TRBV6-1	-	ASSSMDRNYGYT
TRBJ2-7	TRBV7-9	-	ASSSRGVEQY
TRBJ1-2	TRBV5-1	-	ASSLQGVGGYT
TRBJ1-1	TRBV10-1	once	ASSESPGADGQGDSCTEAF
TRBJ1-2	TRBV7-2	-	ASSIGQGAVYGYT
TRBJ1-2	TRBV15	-	ATSRAVSTNYGYT
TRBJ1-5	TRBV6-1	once	ASSRTGLGQPQH
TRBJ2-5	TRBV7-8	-	ASSSRQRETQY
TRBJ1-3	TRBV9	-	ASSPTGNSGNTIY
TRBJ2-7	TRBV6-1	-	ASSLGQGYEQY
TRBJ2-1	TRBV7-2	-	ASSLEGRPGYNEQF
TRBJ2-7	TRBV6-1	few	ASRGTASSYEQY
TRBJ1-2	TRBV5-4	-	ASSLGGANYGYT
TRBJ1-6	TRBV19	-	ASSWRGARDGSYNSPLH
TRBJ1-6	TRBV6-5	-	ASSYWGP